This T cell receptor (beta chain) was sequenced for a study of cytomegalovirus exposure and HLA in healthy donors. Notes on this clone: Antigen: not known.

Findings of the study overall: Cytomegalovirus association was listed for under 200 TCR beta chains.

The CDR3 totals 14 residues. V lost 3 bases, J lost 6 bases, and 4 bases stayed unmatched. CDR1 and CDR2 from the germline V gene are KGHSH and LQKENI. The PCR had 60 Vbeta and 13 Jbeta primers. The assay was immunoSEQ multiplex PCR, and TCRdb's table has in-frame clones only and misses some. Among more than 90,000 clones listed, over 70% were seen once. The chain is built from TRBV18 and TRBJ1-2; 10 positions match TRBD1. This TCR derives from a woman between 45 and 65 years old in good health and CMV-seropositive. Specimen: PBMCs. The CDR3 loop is CASSPMGQGHGYTF. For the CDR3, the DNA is TGTGCCAGCTCACCGATGGGACAGGGGCATGGCTACACCTTC.